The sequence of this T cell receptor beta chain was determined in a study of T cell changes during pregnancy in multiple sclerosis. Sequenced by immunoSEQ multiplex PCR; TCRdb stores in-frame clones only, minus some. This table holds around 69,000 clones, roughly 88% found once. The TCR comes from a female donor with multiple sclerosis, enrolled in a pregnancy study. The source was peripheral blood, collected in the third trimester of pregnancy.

CDR3 protein: CASSPGARGFNEQFF. The CDR3 nucleotides read TGTGCCAGCAGTCCAGGCGCCAGGGGGTTCAATGAGCAGTTCTTC. The chain recombines TRBV27 with TRBJ2-1, with TRBD1 matching over 7 bases. The CDR3 length is 15 residues. Germline V gene sequence: CDR1 MNHEY, CDR2 SMNVEV (reference sequence). The ends lost 5 bases at V and 6 bases at J; junction bases unmatched: 10.